The clone carrying this T cell receptor (beta chain) was detected once. Per germline, CDR1 PRHDT and CDR2 FYEKMQ (reference sequence). The CDR3 covers 14 residues. V was shortened by 0 bases and J by 5 bases, with 10 bases between the two germline ends. This sample was included in a study of CD8 T cells in Susac syndrome. After extraction with the RNeasy kit, roughly 0.45 to 1 ug of the RNA was reverse transcribed using random hexamers. The CDR3 of TCR beta was amplified by immunoSEQ multiplex PCR across 54 Vbeta and 13 Jbeta. TCRdb passed the immunoSEQ multiplex PCR reads through MiXCR, listing each CDR3 protein once. The profile shows approximately 76,000 distinct CDR3 sequences, roughly 95% of them singletons.

Sequences were obtained from CD8+ T cells from PBMCs. J is TRBJ2-5 and V is TRBV13; the D call may be TRBD1 or TRBD2 (5 bases each). The receptor comes from a human donor with multiple sclerosis. The CDR3 here is CASSLGQGGETQYF. The CDR3 DNA reads as TGTGCCAGCAGCTTAGGGCAGGGCGGGGAGACCCAGTACTTC.